A single sample is the source of the 22 T cell receptor beta chains below, sequenced in a study of technical replicates of blood from a few donors. Generated by immunoSEQ multiplex PCR, the TCRdb table keeps only in-frame clones and is missing some. The repertoire includes 58,000 or so clones, approximately 84% of them detected once, and less than 6.5% sits in the top ten. The sequencing input was PBMCs. Receptors were obtained from a human donor in good health. Some clones in this sample may be carry-over from other donors' samples.

CDR3 amino acids: CAWQRGLATDTQYF. In nucleotides, the CDR3 is TGTGCCTGGCAAAGGGGCTTAGCCACAGATACGCAGTATTTT. The chain joins TRBV30 to TRBJ2-3, with D possibly being TRBD1 (5 bases). The CDR3 runs to 14 residues. Trimming stripped 5 bases from V and 2 bases from J, with 14 bases between. From germline, CDR1 is GTSNPN and CDR2 SVGIG (reference sequence).

This clone turned up a few times. This chain uses TRBV10-2 with TRBJ2-1; TRBD1 matches 9 bases. The CDR3 has 15 amino acids. The ends lost 4 bases at V and 6 bases at J; junction bases unmatched: 7. CDR1 and CDR2 (germline): WSHSY, SAAADI. The CDR3 loop is CASSARGQGSNEQFF. CDR3 DNA: TGCGCCAGCAGTGCCCGGGGACAGGGTAGCAATGAGCAGTTCTTC.

This chain links TRBV4-2 with TRBJ2-1; D perhaps matches TRBD2 (5 bases). The germline CDR1 and CDR2 sequences are LGHNA and YNFKEQ. V was clipped by 1 base and J by 6 bases, with 10 bases between them. This CDR3 has 14 residues. CDR3 coding DNA: TGTGCCAGCAGCCAAGTGGGAGTTGGCAATGAGCAGTTCTTC. The encoded protein is CASSQVGVGNEQFF.

The chain links TRBV5-6 to TRBJ1-1, with unresolved D. V was clipped by 0 bases and J by 7 bases, with 7 bases between them. Looked up from germline, CDR1 is SGHDT and CDR2 is YYEEEE. This CDR3 comprises 12 residues. The chain's CDR3 is CASSLAYGEAFF. The CDR3 region has the DNA TGTGCCAGCAGCTTGGCCTATGGTGAAGCTTTCTTT.

The chain is built from TRBV14 and TRBJ2-1, with a weak D call TRBD2 (7 bases). Trimming pared 9 bases from V and 7 bases from J, leaving 19 bases between. The CDR3 consists of 14 residues. CDR1 is SGHDN and CDR2 is FVKESK in the germline V gene. CDR3 nucleotides: TGTGCCAGTGCCCTGGGGGGGCCAATAAATGAGCAGTTCTTC. It is translated as CASALGGPINEQFF.

The chain is built from TRBV7-9 and TRBJ2-5, with D perhaps matching TRBD1 (5 bases). The germline V and J ends were trimmed by 0 bases and 5 bases, with 13 bases remaining between them. The CDR3 covers 15 residues. Germline assignment: CDR1 SEHNR and CDR2 FQNEAQ (reference sequence). CDR3 sequence (DNA): TGTGCCAGCAGCTTAGCTGGGCAGGGCAGGGAGACCCAGTACTTC. Translating gives CASSLAGQGRETQYF.

The CDR3 loop reads CASRLTGPMHYGYTF. CDR3 coding DNA: TGTGCCTCCAGACTCACAGGGCCGATGCACTATGGCTACACCTTC. The chain carries TRBV2 and TRBJ1-2, with D possibly TRBD1 on 6 matching bases. CDR1 and CDR2 (germline): SNHLY, FYNNEI. The CDR3 loop spans 15 amino acids. Trimming left V 11 bases short and J 3 bases short, with 22 bases between.

This chain connects TRBV5-5 to TRBJ1-5; 10 nucleotides align to TRBD1. The CDR3 is made up of 15 amino acids. The germline V gene has CDR1 SGHKS and CDR2 YYEKEE (reference sequence). With 4 bases clipped from V and 7 bases from J, the junction kept 8 bases outside the gene matches. CDR3 coding DNA: TGTGCCAGCAGCCTGGCGGGGACAGGGGTACAGCCCCAGCATTTT. Residues: CASSLAGTGVQPQHF.

This clone was seen a few times. J is TRBJ1-1 and V is TRBV19; 9 nucleotides agree with TRBD1. Trimming at V came to 0 bases and at J to 0 bases, leaving 8 bases not matched to a gene. The germline V gene encodes CDR1 LNHDA and CDR2 SQIVND (reference sequence). This CDR3 is 18 amino acids long. CDR3 in amino acids: CASSIDRDREMMNTEAFF. DNA for the CDR3: TGTGCCAGTAGTATAGATCGGGACAGGGAGATGATGAACACTGAAGCTTTCTTT.

This chain joins TRBV6-5 and TRBJ1-2; possibly TRBD1 for D (6 bases). The V gene lost 7 bases and the J gene lost 2 bases, with 11 bases spanning the gap. Per germline, CDR1 MNHEY and CDR2 SVGAGI. The CDR3 is made up of 13 amino acids. The CDR3 DNA is TGTGCCAGCACGGGACACCTAAACTATGGCTACACCTTC. Translated, it gives CASTGHLNYGYTF.

This clone was recorded only once. J is TRBJ2-5 and V is TRBV9; 13 positions match TRBD2. This CDR3 contains 16 residues. V dropped 3 bases and J dropped 2; count of bases not matched to a gene: 4. In germline, CDR1 is SGDLS, CDR2 YYNGEE. The CDR3 loop is CASSAGTSGIQETQYF. The DNA for the CDR3 is TGTGCCAGCAGCGCTGGGACTAGCGGGATACAAGAGACCCAGTACTTC.

The CDR3 bases are TGTGCCTGGCAACCCGGGACAGTCGGGAATCAGCCCCAGCATTTT. This gives the protein CAWQPGTVGNQPQHF. The J gene is TRBJ1-5, the V gene TRBV30; 7 nucleotides align to TRBD1. V shed 5 bases and J 4 bases; nucleotides not matched to a gene: 11. The CDR3 extends over 15 amino acids. Germline loops: CDR1 GTSNPN, CDR2 SVGIG (reference sequence).

The rearrangement uses TRBV6-5 and TRBJ2-7; the match to TRBD1 covers 8 bases. The germline gives CDR1 MNHEY, CDR2 SVGAGI. This CDR3 comprises 16 residues. Trimming at V came to 4 bases and at J to 0 bases, leaving 8 bases not matched to a gene. The CDR3 region is CASSSPGQANSYEQYF. Here the CDR3 DNA reads TGTGCCAGCAGTTCTCCGGGACAGGCGAACTCCTACGAGCAGTACTTC.

Here the CDR3 DNA reads TGTGCCAGCAGCCAAGATGGCCAATCTAACTATGGCTACACCTTC. This sequence encodes CASSQDGQSNYGYTF. The chain joins TRBV4-2 to TRBJ1-2; no clear D. Trimming removed 0 bases from V and 0 bases from J, with 8 bases in between. This CDR3 spans 15 amino acids. Germline values: CDR1 LGHNA, CDR2 YNFKEQ.

The gene calls are TRBV18 and TRBJ2-5, with D possibly matching TRBD1 (6 bases). The germline V and J ends were trimmed by 1 base and 5 bases, with 11 bases remaining between them. This CDR3 is 14 amino acids long. Germline CDR1 and CDR2: KGHSH and LQKENI. For the CDR3, the DNA is TGTGCCAGCTCACCACAGTCAGGGGAGGAGACCCAGTACTTC. Amino acid sequence: CASSPQSGEETQYF. The full variable domain, with the rest looked up from reference TRBV18 and TRBJ2-5, is NAGVMQNPRHLVRRRGQEARLRCSPMKGHSHVYWYRQLPEEGLKFMVYLQKENIIDESGMPKERFSAEFPKEGPSILRIQQVVRGDSAAYFCASSPQSGEETQYFGPGTRLLVL.

The V call is TRBV7-8, the J call TRBJ2-7; the match to TRBD2 covers 9 bases. This CDR3 is built from 18 residues. V gave up 2 bases and J gave up 2 bases; unmatched junction bases: 13. CDR1 is SGHVS, CDR2 FQNEAQ, per germline. The CDR3 protein is CASSLTRASGTNTYEQYF. The CDR3, as DNA: TGTGCCAGCAGCTTAACTCGGGCTAGCGGGACCAATACCTACGAGCAGTACTTC.

The chain is built from TRBV7-2 and TRBJ2-2, with D unresolved. In germline, CDR1 is SGHTA, CDR2 FQGNSA. Trimming stripped 5 bases from V and 2 bases from J, with 15 bases between. The CDR3 sequence is 16 residues long. The CDR3: CASSRVPLPNTGELFF. DNA of the CDR3: TGTGCCAGCAGCCGCGTCCCCCTACCAAACACCGGGGAGCTGTTTTTT.

This rearrangement joins TRBV5-1 to TRBJ1-5; the D is unclear. The germline V and J ends were trimmed by 4 bases and 6 bases, with 17 bases remaining between them. In germline, CDR1 is SGHRS, CDR2 YFSETQ. This CDR3 comprises 15 residues. CDR3 coding DNA: TGCGCCAGCAGCCCCAACGCAGGCCCCGGTCAGCCCCAGCATTTT. Encoded protein: CASSPNAGPGQPQHF.

This clone was seen a single time. The V gene is TRBV5-5, the J gene TRBJ2-4, with 13 bases aligning to TRBD2. The CDR3 has 18 residues. V lost 0 bases to trimming and J lost 1 base; unmatched junction nucleotides: 4. The germline V gene has CDR1 SGHKS and CDR2 YYEKEE (reference sequence). CDR3 in amino acids: CASSLGLAGGGAKNIQYF. The DNA for the CDR3 is TGTGCCAGCAGCTTGGGACTAGCGGGAGGCGGGGCCAAAAACATTCAGTACTTC.

The J gene is TRBJ2-7, the V gene TRBV7-9; D remains unclear. CDR3 length equals 15 residues. In germline, CDR1 is SEHNR, CDR2 FQNEAQ (reference sequence). Trimming shortened V by 1 base and J by 0 bases, and 10 bases separated the two germline ends. The CDR3 is CASSLGQVSSYEQYF. The CDR3 DNA is TGTGCCAGCAGCTTAGGGCAGGTTAGCTCCTACGAGCAGTACTTC.

The chain is built from TRBV9 and TRBJ2-5; 8 bases match TRBD2. The CDR3 runs 16 residues. CDR1 and CDR2 (germline): SGDLS, YYNGEE. Trimming cost V 0 bases and J 2 bases; bases outside gene matches: 6. The CDR3 nucleotides are TGTGCCAGCAGCGTAGGTGGGAGCGGGGGACAAGAGACCCAGTACTTC. Protein product: CASSVGGSGGQETQYF.

This rearrangement joins TRBV7-2 to TRBJ1-1; no clear D. The CDR3 runs 14 residues. Looked up from germline, CDR1 is SGHTA and CDR2 is FQGNSA. V shed 5 bases and J shed 2 bases, with 12 bases lying between them. The CDR3 region has the DNA TGTGCCAGCAGCCCCAAGTCACAAAACACTGAAGCTTTCTTT. This translates into CASSPKSQNTEAFF.